This is a list of T cell receptor beta chains from one sample in a study of PD-1 blockade in classical Hodgkin lymphoma. Using immunoSEQ multiplex PCR, the repertoire was profiled, and TCRdb retains in-frame clones only, with some absent. Altogether about 4,200 clones are present, approximately 67% being singletons, with the ten largest covering around 28%. The sequencing used peripheral blood mononuclear cells (PBMCs), collected before the fourth cycle of nivolumab. These receptors were obtained from a human donor with classical Hodgkin lymphoma. The CDR3 runs from the conserved cysteine through the conserved F or W. The D gene is left open where the match is weak. A clone size is listed for some rows: how often the clone was seen (once, few, many), or a class if it is expanded.

d_gene: .; abundance: .; j_gene: TRBJ2-7; v_gene: TRBV29-1; CDR3nt: TGCAGCGGCTCCGGGTGGGGCAAGCAGTACTTC; CDR3aa: CSGSGWGKQYF
d_gene: .; abundance: .; j_gene: TRBJ1-1; v_gene: TRBV6-5; CDR3nt: TGTGCCAGCAGCTTGGCGGGGAACACTGAAGCTTTCTTT; CDR3aa: CASSLAGNTEAFF
d_gene: .; abundance: .; j_gene: TRBJ2-1; v_gene: TRBV11-1; CDR3nt: TGTGCCAGCAGCCCCGGAGGGACGTACAATGAGCAGTTCTTC; CDR3aa: CASSPGGTYNEQFF
d_gene: .; abundance: .; j_gene: TRBJ2-7; v_gene: TRBV7-3; CDR3nt: TGTGCCAGCAGCCTTCGACAGTCCCTATCCTACGAGCAGTACTTC; CDR3aa: CASSLRQSLSYEQYF
d_gene: .; abundance: .; j_gene: TRBJ2-7; v_gene: TRBV14; CDR3nt: TGTGCCAGCAGCCACAGTAACGGGGTGTACGAGCAGTACTTC; CDR3aa: CASSHSNGVYEQYF
d_gene: TRBD1; abundance: .; j_gene: TRBJ2-7; v_gene: TRBV5-4; CDR3nt: TGTGCCAGCAGCTCGTGGGACAGGTCCAACGAGCAGTACTTC; CDR3aa: CASSSWDRSNEQYF
d_gene: .; abundance: .; j_gene: TRBJ2-1; v_gene: TRBV7-2; CDR3nt: TGTGCCAGCAGCTTGGACTGGGGTGAGCAGTTCTTC; CDR3aa: CASSLDWGEQFF
d_gene: TRBD2; abundance: once; j_gene: TRBJ2-6; v_gene: TRBV19; CDR3nt: TGTGCCAGTCGGACTAGCGGGGCCTCTGGGGCCAACGTCCTGACTTTC; CDR3aa: CASRTSGASGANVLTF
d_gene: .; abundance: .; j_gene: TRBJ1-1; v_gene: TRBV6-5; CDR3nt: TGTGCCAGCAGTTACGGGAGGGTGTACACTGAAGCTTTCTTT; CDR3aa: CASSYGRVYTEAFF
d_gene: .; abundance: few; j_gene: TRBJ2-7; v_gene: TRBV7-3; CDR3nt: TGTGCCAGCAGCTTAGGCCCGGGCGACGAGCAGTACTTC; CDR3aa: CASSLGPGDEQYF
d_gene: .; abundance: once; j_gene: TRBJ2-7; v_gene: TRBV5-5; CDR3nt: TGTGCCAGCAGCTTTAGGCTAGCTCCCGGGGAGCAGTACTTC; CDR3aa: CASSFRLAPGEQYF
d_gene: .; abundance: .; j_gene: TRBJ2-5; v_gene: TRBV21-1; CDR3nt: TGTGCCAGCAACCTCAGGGCCTGGGCGGGAGGGCTTAAGGGGACCCAGTACTTC; CDR3aa: CASNLRAWAGGLKGTQYF
d_gene: .; abundance: .; j_gene: TRBJ1-6; v_gene: TRBV2; CDR3nt: TGTGCCAGCAGTGAACAGTCCCCCAATTCACCCCTCCACTTT; CDR3aa: CASSEQSPNSPLHF
d_gene: .; abundance: .; j_gene: TRBJ2-1; v_gene: TRBV7-2; CDR3nt: TGTGCCAGCAGCACCCGACAGAGGAGCTCCTACAATGAGCAGTTCTTC; CDR3aa: CASSTRQRSSYNEQFF
d_gene: TRBD2; abundance: .; j_gene: TRBJ2-2; v_gene: TRBV5-1; CDR3nt: TGCGCCAGCAGCCCAAGACTAGCAGCGAACACCGGGGAGCTGTTTTTT; CDR3aa: CASSPRLAANTGELFF
d_gene: .; abundance: .; j_gene: TRBJ2-7; v_gene: TRBV28; CDR3nt: TGTGCCAGCAGTCCCACCCGGGCTACAGGGTACTTC; CDR3aa: CASSPTRATGYF
d_gene: .; abundance: .; j_gene: TRBJ2-2; v_gene: TRBV5-1; CDR3nt: TGCGCCAGCAGCTTGGAAGGCCCGAACACCGGGGAGCTGTTTTTT; CDR3aa: CASSLEGPNTGELFF
d_gene: .; abundance: .; j_gene: TRBJ2-3; v_gene: TRBV19; CDR3nt: TGTGCCAGTAGTATAGAAGGAATGACAGATACGCAGTATTTT; CDR3aa: CASSIEGMTDTQYF
d_gene: TRBD1; abundance: .; j_gene: TRBJ2-1; v_gene: TRBV7-2; CDR3nt: TGTGCCAGCAGCTCCCGACGGTCACAGGGGATCTCCTACAATGAGCAGTTCTTC; CDR3aa: CASSSRRSQGISYNEQFF
d_gene: .; abundance: few; j_gene: TRBJ2-7; v_gene: TRBV7-9; CDR3nt: TGTGCCAGCAGTCGGGCCTATAGTTCGGCCTACGAGCAGTACTTC; CDR3aa: CASSRAYSSAYEQYF
d_gene: TRBD2; abundance: large; j_gene: TRBJ2-1; v_gene: TRBV7-9; CDR3nt: TGTGCCAGCAGCCCCGCTCTAGCGGGAGCCTACAATGAGCAGTTCTTC; CDR3aa: CASSPALAGAYNEQFF